This T cell receptor beta chain was sequenced during a study of blood T cell repertoires in COVID-19. Study-level background: Acute-phase and convalescent COVID-19 samples originated in the United States, Italy and Spain. T cells, B-cell-depleted T cells, or PBMCs provided the cDNA or gDNA that served as material.

As handled by the study authors: The authors estimated nucleated cell counts from reference gene primer amplification. Produced via immunoSEQ multiplex PCR; TCRdb's table is partial and in-frame only. That table supplies the V and J calls and clone size; D and trimming were determined from the DNA. The sample has some 150,000 clones, 75% to 80% seen once. Germline CDR1 reads MNHEY; CDR2 reads SMNVEV (reference sequence). Trimming took 5 bases from V and 5 from J; bases not matched to a gene: 8. This CDR3 comprises 15 residues. Sequenced: peripheral blood. The chain uses TRBV27 and TRBJ2-1; 8 positions agree with TRBD1. The source of this sequence is a woman between 50 and 59 years old with active or convalescent COVID-19. The CDR3 region has the DNA TGTGCCAGCAGTCCCAACATGGACAGGGACAATGAGCAGTTCTTC. This sequence encodes CASSPNMDRDNEQFF.